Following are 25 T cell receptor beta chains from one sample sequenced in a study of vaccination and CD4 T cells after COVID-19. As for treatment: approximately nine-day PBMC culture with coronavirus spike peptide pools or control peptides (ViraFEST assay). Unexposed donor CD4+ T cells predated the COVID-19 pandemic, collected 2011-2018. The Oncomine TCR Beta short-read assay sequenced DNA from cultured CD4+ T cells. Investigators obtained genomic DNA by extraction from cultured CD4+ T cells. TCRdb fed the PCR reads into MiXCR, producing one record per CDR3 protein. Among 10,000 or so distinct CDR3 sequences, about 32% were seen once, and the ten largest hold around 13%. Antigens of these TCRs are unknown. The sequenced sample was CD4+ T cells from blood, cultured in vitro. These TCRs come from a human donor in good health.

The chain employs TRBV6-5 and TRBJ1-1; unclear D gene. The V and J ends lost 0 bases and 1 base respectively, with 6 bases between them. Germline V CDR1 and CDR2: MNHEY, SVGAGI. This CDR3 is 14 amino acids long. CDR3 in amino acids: CASSYSRKNTEAFF. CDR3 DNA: TGTGCCAGCAGTTACTCTAGGAAGAACACTGAAGCTTTCTTT.

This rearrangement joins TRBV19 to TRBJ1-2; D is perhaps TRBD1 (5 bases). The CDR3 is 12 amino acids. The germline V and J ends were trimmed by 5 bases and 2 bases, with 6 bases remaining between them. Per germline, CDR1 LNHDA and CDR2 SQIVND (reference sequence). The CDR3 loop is CASSRTNYGYTF. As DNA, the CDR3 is TGTGCCAGTAGTCGGACAAACTATGGCTACACCTTC.

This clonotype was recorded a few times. The CDR3 here is CASKKGPPNYEQYF. In DNA, the CDR3 is TGTGCCAGCAAGAAGGGACCACCAAACTACGAGCAGTACTTC. The rearrangement links TRBV6-1 to TRBJ2-7, with D perhaps given as TRBD1 or TRBD2 (5 bases each). The CDR3 spans 14 residues. With 7 bases removed from V and 3 bases from J, the gap between germline ends came to 16 bases. Germline V gene lookup returns CDR1 MNHNS and CDR2 SASEGT.

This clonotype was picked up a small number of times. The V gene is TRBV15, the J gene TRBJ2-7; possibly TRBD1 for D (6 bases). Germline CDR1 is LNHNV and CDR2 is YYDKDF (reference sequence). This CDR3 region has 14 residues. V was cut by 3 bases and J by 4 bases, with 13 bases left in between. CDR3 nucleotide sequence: TGTGCCACCAGCAGGGACAGCAGGGGATACGAGCAGTACTTC. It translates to CATSRDSRGYEQYF.

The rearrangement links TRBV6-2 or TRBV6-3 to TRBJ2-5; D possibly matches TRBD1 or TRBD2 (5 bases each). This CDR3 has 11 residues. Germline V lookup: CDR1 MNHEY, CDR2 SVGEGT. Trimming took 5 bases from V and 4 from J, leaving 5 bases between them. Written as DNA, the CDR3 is TGTGCCAGCAGTGGGGGAGAGACCCAGTACTTC. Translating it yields CASSGGETQYF.

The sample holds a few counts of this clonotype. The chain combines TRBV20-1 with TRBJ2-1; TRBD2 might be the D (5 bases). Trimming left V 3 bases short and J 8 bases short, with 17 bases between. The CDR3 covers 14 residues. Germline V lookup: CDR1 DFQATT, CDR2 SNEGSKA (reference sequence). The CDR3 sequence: CSARLAGQRDEQFF. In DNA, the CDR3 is TGCAGTGCTAGGCTGGCGGGTCAGAGGGATGAGCAGTTCTTC.

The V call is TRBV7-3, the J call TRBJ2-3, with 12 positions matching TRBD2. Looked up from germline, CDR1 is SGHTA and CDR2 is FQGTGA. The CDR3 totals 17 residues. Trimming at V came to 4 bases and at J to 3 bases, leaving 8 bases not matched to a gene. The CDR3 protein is CASSSTRLAGATDTQYF. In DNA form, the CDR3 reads TGTGCCAGCAGCTCGACCCGACTAGCGGGAGCGACAGATACGCAGTATTTT.

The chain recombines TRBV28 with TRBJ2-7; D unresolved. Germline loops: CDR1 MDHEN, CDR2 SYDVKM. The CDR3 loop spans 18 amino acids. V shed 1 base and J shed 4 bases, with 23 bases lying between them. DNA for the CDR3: TGTGCCAGCAGTTTATTGGCCCCCCAGCGCCATCTAAAATACGAGCAGTACTTC. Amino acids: CASSLLAPQRHLKYEQYF.

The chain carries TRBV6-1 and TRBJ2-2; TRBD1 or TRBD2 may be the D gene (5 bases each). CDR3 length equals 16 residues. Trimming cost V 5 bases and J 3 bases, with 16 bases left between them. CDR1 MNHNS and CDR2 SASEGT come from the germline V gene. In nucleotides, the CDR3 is TGTGCCAGCAGTCCCGGGACGGTTCCTCACACCGGGGAGCTGTTTTTT. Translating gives CASSPGTVPHTGELFF.

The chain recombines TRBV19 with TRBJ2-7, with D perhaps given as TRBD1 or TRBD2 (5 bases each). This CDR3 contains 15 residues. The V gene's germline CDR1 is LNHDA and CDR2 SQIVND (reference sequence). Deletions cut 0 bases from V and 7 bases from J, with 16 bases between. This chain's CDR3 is CASSIDSPGRGEQYF. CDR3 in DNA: TGTGCCAGTAGTATAGATTCTCCGGGACGAGGGGAGCAGTACTTC.

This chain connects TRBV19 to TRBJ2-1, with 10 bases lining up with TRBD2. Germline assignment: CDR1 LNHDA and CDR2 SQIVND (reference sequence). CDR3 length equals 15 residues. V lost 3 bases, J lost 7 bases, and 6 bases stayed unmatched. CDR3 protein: CASSMRLAGANEQFF. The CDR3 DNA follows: TGTGCCAGTAGTATGCGGCTAGCGGGAGCTAATGAGCAGTTCTTC.

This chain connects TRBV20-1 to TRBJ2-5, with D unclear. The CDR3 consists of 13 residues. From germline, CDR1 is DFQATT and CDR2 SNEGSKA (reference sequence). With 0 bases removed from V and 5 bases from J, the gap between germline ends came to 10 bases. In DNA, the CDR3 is TGCAGTGCTAGAGATCCAAGGCCGGAGACCCAGTACTTC. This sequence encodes CSARDPRPETQYF.

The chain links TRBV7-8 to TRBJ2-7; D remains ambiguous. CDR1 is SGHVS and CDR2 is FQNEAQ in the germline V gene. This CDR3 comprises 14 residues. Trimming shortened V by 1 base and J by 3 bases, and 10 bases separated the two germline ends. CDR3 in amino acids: CASSLGAKRYEQYF. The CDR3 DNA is TGTGCCAGCAGCTTAGGAGCGAAGCGCTACGAGCAGTACTTC.

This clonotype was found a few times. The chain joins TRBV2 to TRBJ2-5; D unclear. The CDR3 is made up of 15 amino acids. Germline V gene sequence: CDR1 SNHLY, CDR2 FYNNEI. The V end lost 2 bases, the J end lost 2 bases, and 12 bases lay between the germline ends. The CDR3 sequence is CASSEFIGRQETQYF. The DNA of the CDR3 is TGTGCCAGCAGTGAATTTATAGGCAGACAAGAGACCCAGTACTTC. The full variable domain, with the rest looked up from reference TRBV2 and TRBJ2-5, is EPEVTQTPSHQVTQMGQEVILRCVPISNHLYFYWYRQILGQKVEFLVSFYNNEISEKSEIFDDQFSVERPDGSNFTLKIRSTKLEDSAMYFCASSEFIGRQETQYFGPGTRLLVL.

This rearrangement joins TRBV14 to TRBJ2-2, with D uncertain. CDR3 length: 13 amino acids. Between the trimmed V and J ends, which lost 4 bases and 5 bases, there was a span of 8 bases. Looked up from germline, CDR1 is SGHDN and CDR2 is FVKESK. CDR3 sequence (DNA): TGTGCCAGCAGCCCGGACGGGACCGGGGAGCTGTTTTTT. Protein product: CASSPDGTGELFF.

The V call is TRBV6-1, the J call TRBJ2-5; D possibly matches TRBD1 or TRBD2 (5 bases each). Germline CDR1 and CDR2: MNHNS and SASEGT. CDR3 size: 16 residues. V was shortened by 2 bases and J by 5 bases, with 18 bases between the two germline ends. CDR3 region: CASSEQGRGGRETQYF. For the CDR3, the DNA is TGTGCCAGCAGTGAACAGGGACGCGGCGGCAGGGAGACCCAGTACTTC.

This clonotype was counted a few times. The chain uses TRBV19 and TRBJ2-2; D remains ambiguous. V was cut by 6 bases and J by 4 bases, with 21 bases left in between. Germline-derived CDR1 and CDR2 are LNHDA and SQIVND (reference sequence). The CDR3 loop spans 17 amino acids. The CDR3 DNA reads TGTGCCAGTAGGAGTGGTGTGTTGAGGAGTTCCACCGGGGAGCTGTTTTTT. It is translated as CASRSGVLRSSTGELFF.

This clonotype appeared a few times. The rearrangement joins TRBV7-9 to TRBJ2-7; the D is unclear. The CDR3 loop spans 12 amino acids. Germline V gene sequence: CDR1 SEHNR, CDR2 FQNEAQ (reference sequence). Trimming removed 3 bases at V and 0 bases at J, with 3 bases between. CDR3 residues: CASSLTSYEQYF. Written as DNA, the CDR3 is TGTGCCAGCAGCTTGACCTCCTACGAGCAGTACTTC.

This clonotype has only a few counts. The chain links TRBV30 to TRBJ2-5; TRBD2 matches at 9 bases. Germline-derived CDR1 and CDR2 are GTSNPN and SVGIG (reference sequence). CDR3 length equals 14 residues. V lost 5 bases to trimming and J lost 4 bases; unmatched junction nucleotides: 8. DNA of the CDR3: TGTGCCTGGCAACCTAGCGGGATATCAGAGACCCAGTACTTC. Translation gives CAWQPSGISETQYF.

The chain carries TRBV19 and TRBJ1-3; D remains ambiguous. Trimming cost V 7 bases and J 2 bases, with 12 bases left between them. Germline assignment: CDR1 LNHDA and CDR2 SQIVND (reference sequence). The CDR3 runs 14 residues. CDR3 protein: CASIPTATGNTIYF. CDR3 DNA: TGTGCCAGTATCCCGACTGCAACTGGAAACACCATATATTTT.

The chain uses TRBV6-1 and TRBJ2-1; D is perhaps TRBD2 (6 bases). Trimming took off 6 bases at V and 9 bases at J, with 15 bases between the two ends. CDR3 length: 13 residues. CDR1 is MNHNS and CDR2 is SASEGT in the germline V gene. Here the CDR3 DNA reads TGTGCCAGCAGCCCGCTTGGGACTGGTGAGCAGTTCTTC. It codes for CASSPLGTGEQFF.

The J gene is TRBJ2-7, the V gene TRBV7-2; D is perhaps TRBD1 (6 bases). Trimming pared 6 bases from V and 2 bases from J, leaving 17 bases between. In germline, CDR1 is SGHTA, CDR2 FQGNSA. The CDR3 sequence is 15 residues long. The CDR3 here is CASSSKVGAPYEQYF. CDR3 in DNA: TGTGCCAGCAGTTCCAAAGTGGGGGCCCCCTACGAGCAGTACTTC. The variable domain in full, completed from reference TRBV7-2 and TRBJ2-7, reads GAGVSQSPSNKVTEKGKDVELRCDPISGHTALYWYRQSLGQGLEFLIYFQGNSAPDKSGLPSDRFSAERTGGSVSTLTIQRTQQEDSAVYLCASSSKVGAPYEQYFGPGTRLTVT.

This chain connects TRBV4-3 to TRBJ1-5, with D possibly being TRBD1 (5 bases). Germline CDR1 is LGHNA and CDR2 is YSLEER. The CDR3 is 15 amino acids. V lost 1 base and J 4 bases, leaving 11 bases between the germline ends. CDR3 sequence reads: CASSQVQGFNQPQHF. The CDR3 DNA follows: TGCGCCAGCAGCCAAGTTCAGGGTTTTAATCAGCCCCAGCATTTT.

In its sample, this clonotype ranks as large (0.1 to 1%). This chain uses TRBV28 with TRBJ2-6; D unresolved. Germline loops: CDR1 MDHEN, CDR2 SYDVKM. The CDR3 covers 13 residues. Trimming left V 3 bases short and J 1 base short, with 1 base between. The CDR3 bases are TGTGCCAGCAGTTTTTCTGGGGCCAACGTCCTGACTTTC. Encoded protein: CASSFSGANVLTF.

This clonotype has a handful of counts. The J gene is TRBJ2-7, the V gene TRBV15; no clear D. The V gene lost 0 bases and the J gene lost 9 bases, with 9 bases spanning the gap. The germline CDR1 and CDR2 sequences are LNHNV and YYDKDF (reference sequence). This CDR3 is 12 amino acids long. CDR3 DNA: TGTGCCACCAGCAGAGATCTGCAGGTGCAGTACTTC. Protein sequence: CATSRDLQVQYF.